A single sample gave rise to the 30 T cell receptor beta chains below, sequenced in a study of blood T cell repertoires in COVID-19. The protocol was immunoSEQ multiplex PCR, while the TCRdb copy is restricted to in-frame clones and leaves out a portion. The sample yields about 60,000 clones, over 80% seen once. The sample consisted of peripheral blood. These receptors were taken from a man in his thirties or forties with COVID-19, enrolled during active disease.

This clone was recorded only once. The CDR3 bases are TGTGCCACCACAGGGGCTGGCGCTGAAGCTTTCTTT. It encodes CATTGAGAEAFF. The chain combines TRBV19 with TRBJ1-1, with 7 bases lining up with TRBD1. This CDR3 is built from 12 residues. Germline V gene sequence: CDR1 LNHDA, CDR2 SQIVND (reference sequence). V lost 10 bases to trimming and J lost 6 bases; unmatched junction nucleotides: 8. The full variable domain, rest sourced from reference TRBV19 and TRBJ1-1, is DGGITQSPKYLFRKEGQNVTLSCEQNLNHDAMYWYRQDPGQGLRLIYYSQIVNDFQKGDIAEGYSVSREKKESFPLTVTSAQKNPTAFYLCATTGAGAEAFFGQGTRLTVV.

The chain combines TRBV19 with TRBJ1-2, with 8 bases lining up with TRBD1. The CDR3 has 13 residues. Germline V gene lookup returns CDR1 LNHDA and CDR2 SQIVND (reference sequence). V gave up 3 bases and J gave up 4 bases; unmatched junction bases: 1. In nucleotides, the CDR3 is TGTGCCAGTAGTATTACAGGGGGCTATGGCTACACCTTC. This sequence encodes CASSITGGYGYTF.

A few counts support this clone. The V call is TRBV6-1, the J call TRBJ2-3; 10 bases are shared with TRBD2. Germline CDR1 is MNHNS and CDR2 is SASEGT. With V trimmed by 2 bases and J by 0 bases, 5 bases remained unmatched. CDR3 length: 17 residues. CDR3 DNA sequence: TGTGCCAGCAGTGAACTAGCGGGAGCCCCTAGCACAGATACGCAGTATTTT. Protein: CASSELAGAPSTDTQYF.

The CDR3 loop is CASSLKPRGNNEQFF. CDR3 bases: TGTGCCAGCAGTCTTAAACCTAGGGGGAACAATGAGCAGTTCTTC. V and J are TRBV6-5 and TRBJ2-1; D might be TRBD1 (6 bases). This CDR3 has 15 residues. The germline gives CDR1 MNHEY, CDR2 SVGAGI. V gave up 5 bases and J gave up 5 bases, with 16 bases separating them.

The chain links TRBV7-9 to TRBJ1-2; perhaps TRBD1 as D (5 bases). Per germline, CDR1 SEHNR and CDR2 FQNEAQ (reference sequence). This CDR3 is built from 15 residues. V dropped 2 bases and J dropped 2 bases, with 12 bases sitting between them. CDR3 nucleotides: TGTGCCAGCAGCTTATGGGCAGGGCCAAACTATGGCTACACCTTC. As protein: CASSLWAGPNYGYTF.

The V gene is TRBV6-1, the J gene TRBJ1-2; D unclear. CDR3 length: 16 residues. V was trimmed by 1 base and J by 2 bases, leaving 14 bases between them. Germline assignment: CDR1 MNHNS and CDR2 SASEGT. The CDR3 DNA reads TGTGCCAGCAGTGAAGTGATAGCGGCCGGAAACTATGGCTACACCTTC. Translating it yields CASSEVIAAGNYGYTF.

The chain links TRBV27 to TRBJ2-1; 7 nucleotides line up with TRBD2. The CDR3 length is 15 residues. J was trimmed by 15 bases and V by 2 bases; bases with no gene match: 16. Germline CDR1 reads MNHEY; CDR2 reads SMNVEV (reference sequence). The CDR3 spells CASSLDPALAGEPFF. The CDR3 nucleotides read TGTGCCAGCAGTTTAGACCCGGCTTTGGCGGGAGAACCGTTCTTC.

Many counts were recorded for this clone. The chain has TRBV6-2 or TRBV6-3 and TRBJ2-3; 10 bases agree with TRBD2. Germline-derived CDR1 and CDR2 are MNHEY and SVGEGT. After removal of 2 bases from V and 4 bases from J, the junction contained 0 bases not matched to a gene. The length of the CDR3 is 14 residues. CDR3 DNA: TGTGCCAGCAGTTACGGGACTAGCGCAGATACGCAGTATTTT. Protein sequence: CASSYGTSADTQYF.

This chain joins TRBV11-1 and TRBJ2-1; TRBD1 is a possible D gene (5 bases). Trimming pared 6 bases from V and 7 bases from J, leaving 7 bases between. Germline loops: CDR1 SGHAT, CDR2 FQDESV (reference sequence). The length of the CDR3 is 11 residues. Here the CDR3 reads CASRSGNEQFF. CDR3 coding DNA: TGTGCCAGCAGGTCAGGGAATGAGCAGTTCTTC. Using reference TRBV11-1 and TRBJ2-1 for the parts outside the CDR3, the full variable domain is EAEVAQSPRYKITEKSQAVAFWCDPISGHATLYWYRQILGQGPELLVQFQDESVVDDSQLPKDRFSAERLKGVDSTLKIQPAELGDSAMYLCASRSGNEQFFGPGTRLTVL.

The V gene is TRBV7-2, the J gene TRBJ1-1; D is ambiguous. CDR1 and CDR2 (germline): SGHTA, FQGNSA. The CDR3 is 15 residues long. Trimming took off 1 base at V and 1 base at J, with 10 bases between the two ends. The CDR3 region has the DNA TGTGCCAGCAGCTTAGGAGGGATAGCGAACACTGAAGCTTTCTTT. Translating gives CASSLGGIANTEAFF.

The chain has TRBV6-5 and TRBJ2-7; 11 bases match TRBD2. This CDR3 has 14 amino acids. The germline V gene encodes CDR1 MNHEY and CDR2 SVGAGI. V dropped 9 bases and J dropped 5; count of bases not matched to a gene: 9. The DNA for the CDR3 is TGTGCCAGTTCGACTAGCGGGATAAATAACGAGCAGTACTTC. The encoded protein is CASSTSGINNEQYF.

The chain carries TRBV5-1 and TRBJ2-3; 9 positions agree with TRBD2. J lost 3 bases, V lost 3 bases, and 8 bases had no gene match. This CDR3 is built from 16 residues. Germline V gives CDR1 SGHRS, CDR2 YFSETQ. Here the CDR3 DNA reads TGCGCCAGCAGCTCCCGACTAGCGGCTACGACAGATACGCAGTATTTT. It translates to CASSSRLAATTDTQYF.

The genes are TRBV30 and TRBJ2-6; a possible D gene is TRBD2 (6 bases). The V and J ends lost 3 bases and 0 bases respectively, with 18 bases between them. Germline CDR1 GTSNPN, CDR2 SVGIG (reference sequence). The CDR3 extends over 18 amino acids. The CDR3 coding sequence is TGTGCCTGGAGGTCCTGGGGGGAGTTCAGCTCTGGGGCCAACGTCCTGACTTTC. It codes for CAWRSWGEFSSGANVLTF.

As to this clone: The identical CDR3 is also encoded by other nucleotide sequences in the sample. V gene TRBV3-1 (or the pseudogene TRBV3-2) combines with J gene TRBJ2-7; D perhaps matches TRBD2 (5 bases). This CDR3 contains 13 residues. V lost 0 bases and J 4 bases, leaving 7 bases between the germline ends. CDR1 and CDR2 from the germline V gene are LGHDT and YNNKEL (reference sequence). The CDR3 coding sequence is TGTGCCAGCAGCCAAGATCGGAGGTACGAGCAGTACTTC. Its protein is CASSQDRRYEQYF.

CDR3 region: CASKEQMGTNEKLFF. Here the CDR3 DNA reads TGCGCCAGCAAGGAACAGATGGGAACTAATGAAAAACTGTTTTTT. V is TRBV10-2 and J is TRBJ1-4; D not resolved. Germline loops: CDR1 WSHSY, CDR2 SAAADI. The length of the CDR3 is 15 residues. The V end was cut by 7 bases, the J end by 1 base, with 13 bases between.

V gene TRBV7-6 combines with J gene TRBJ1-4; the D gene is possibly TRBD1 (6 bases). Germline CDR1 and CDR2: SGHVS and FNYEAQ. V shed 2 bases and J shed 8 bases, with 15 bases lying between them. This CDR3 is built from 15 residues. CDR3 nucleotide sequence: TGTGCCAGCAGCTTACGTCAGGGGTTGGGGGAAAAACTGTTTTTT. Translation gives CASSLRQGLGEKLFF.

The rearrangement uses TRBV3-1 (or the pseudogene TRBV3-2) and TRBJ2-7; 13 bases are shared with TRBD2. Looked up from germline, CDR1 is LGHDT and CDR2 is YNNKEL (reference sequence). Losses at the gene ends were 1 base for V and 2 bases for J; bases not matched to a gene: 14. The CDR3 has 20 residues. The CDR3 DNA sequence: TGTGCCAGCAGCCAAGTACGGGACGGACTAGCGGGAGCAAGAGCCTACGAGCAGTACTTC. This sequence encodes CASSQVRDGLAGARAYEQYF.

Points on this clone: A junction end diverges from the germline sequence, so it may reflect a read error. The rearrangement links TRBV7-8 to TRBJ2-7, with TRBD2 matching over 11 bases. The CDR3 sequence is 15 residues long. Germline loops: CDR1 SGHVS, CDR2 FQNEAQ. This chain's CDR3 is CASSLKTSGTYGQYF. The CDR3 DNA follows: TGTGCCAGCAGCTTAAAGACTAGCGGGACGTACGGGCAGTACTTC.

The V and J genes are TRBV20-1 and TRBJ1-1, with TRBD1 identical over 10 bases. This CDR3 region has 15 residues. CDR1 and CDR2 from the germline V gene are DFQATT and SNEGSKA (reference sequence). The trim removed 3 bases at V and 3 bases at J, leaving 7 bases unmatched. CDR3: CSASDRGLWDTEAFF. As DNA, the CDR3 is TGCAGTGCTAGTGACAGGGGGCTTTGGGACACTGAAGCTTTCTTT.

The CDR3 DNA reads as TGTGCCAGCAGCGCTAGCGGGAGCGAGCAGTACTTC. Translation: CASSASGSEQYF. This chain uses TRBV9 with TRBJ2-7; 10 nucleotides line up with TRBD2. The length of the CDR3 is 12 residues. The germline V gene encodes CDR1 SGDLS and CDR2 YYNGEE. Germline trimming cut 3 bases from V and 6 bases from J; bases unmatched to any gene: 0.

This clone was seen a few times. J is TRBJ2-7 and V is TRBV6-6; TRBD2 might be the D (6 bases). The CDR3 runs to 13 residues. V was clipped by 7 bases and J by 6 bases, with 16 bases between them. Germline CDR1 is MNHNY and CDR2 is SVGAGI (reference sequence). The DNA of the CDR3 is TGTGCCAGCAACTTGGGACTGTCAAGCGAGCAGTACTTC. Translating gives CASNLGLSSEQYF.

The gene calls are TRBV19 and TRBJ1-5; no clear D. CDR1 and CDR2 from the germline V gene are LNHDA and SQIVND (reference sequence). The V end lost 7 bases, the J end lost 11 bases, and 27 bases lay between the germline ends. CDR3 length equals 16 residues. The CDR3 is CASTHTTRLAGVTQHF. The CDR3 nucleotides are TGTGCCAGTACCCACACCACACGGCTAGCAGGAGTGACCCAGCATTTT.

This sequence joins TRBV12-5 and TRBJ2-3; D gene ambiguous. The CDR3 covers 12 residues. The germline V and J ends were trimmed by 6 bases and 8 bases, with 12 bases remaining between them. Germline CDR1 is LGHNT and CDR2 is FRNRAP. CDR3 region: CASGLPPGTQYF. The CDR3 DNA sequence: TGTGCTAGTGGCCTCCCGCCGGGTACGCAGTATTTT.

This clone was seen a handful of times. The genes are TRBV7-3 and TRBJ2-7; 7 nucleotides line up with TRBD1. Germline-derived CDR1 and CDR2 are SGHTA and FQGTGA. V trimming: 4 bases; J trimming: 2 bases; junction bases outside the gene matches: 8. This CDR3 comprises 15 residues. The CDR3 loop is CASSSPETGTYEQYF. CDR3 nucleotides: TGTGCCAGCAGCTCCCCGGAGACAGGGACCTACGAGCAGTACTTC. Using reference TRBV7-3 and TRBJ2-7 for the parts outside the CDR3, the full variable domain is GAGVSQTPSNKVTEKGKYVELRCDPISGHTALYWYRQSLGQGPEFLIYFQGTGAADDSGLPNDRFFAVRPEGSVSTLKIQRTERGDSAVYLCASSSPETGTYEQYFGPGTRLTVT.

This clone was recorded a few times. This rearrangement joins TRBV19 to TRBJ1-1; 7 bases align to TRBD1. This CDR3 is built from 15 residues. With 6 bases clipped from V and 7 bases from J, the junction kept 14 bases outside the gene matches. From germline, CDR1 is LNHDA and CDR2 SQIVND (reference sequence). CDR3 DNA: TGTGCCAGTAGGGTAGGGACAGTCACATCAGGTGAAGCTTTCTTT. As protein: CASRVGTVTSGEAFF.

The chain recombines TRBV27 with TRBJ1-1, with unresolved D. V shed 4 bases and J shed 5 bases, with 20 bases lying between them. Germline CDR1 and CDR2: MNHEY and SMNVEV (reference sequence). The CDR3 has 16 amino acids. CDR3 amino acids: CASSSWTGPTGTEAFF. The CDR3 nucleotides read TGTGCCAGCAGTTCCTGGACGGGCCCAACGGGGACTGAAGCTTTCTTT.

The chain has TRBV4-2 and TRBJ1-1; D remains unclear. Trimming cost V 1 base and J 11 bases, with 14 bases left between them. This CDR3 spans 13 amino acids. The germline V gene encodes CDR1 LGHNA and CDR2 YNFKEQ. CDR3 residues: CASSQGVGESAFF. For the CDR3, the DNA is TGTGCCAGCAGCCAAGGCGTCGGGGAATCGGCTTTCTTT.

The chain recombines TRBV7-9 with TRBJ2-7; D is uncertain. The V gene's germline CDR1 is SEHNR and CDR2 FQNEAQ (reference sequence). The V gene lost 2 bases and the J gene lost 4 bases, with 12 bases spanning the gap. CDR3 length: 14 residues. CDR3 sequence: CASSLSDGMYEQYF. DNA of the CDR3: TGTGCCAGCAGCTTAAGCGACGGCATGTACGAGCAGTACTTC.

The rearrangement links TRBV3-1 (or the pseudogene TRBV3-2) to TRBJ2-3, with D unresolved. Germline V gene lookup returns CDR1 LGHDT and CDR2 YNNKEL (reference sequence). V dropped 8 bases and J dropped 0 bases, with 9 bases sitting between them. The CDR3 sequence is 13 residues long. The CDR3 loop is CASQTDSTDTQYF. The CDR3, as DNA: TGTGCCAGCCAAACAGACAGCACAGATACGCAGTATTTT.

The chain carries TRBV6-4 and TRBJ2-3; TRBD2 matches at 8 bases. The J segment lost 0 bases and the V segment lost 4 bases, leaving 0 bases of the junction unmatched. The CDR3 extends over 14 amino acids. Germline-derived CDR1 and CDR2 are MRHNA and SNTAGT. This chain's CDR3 is CASSASGSTDTQYF. DNA for the CDR3: TGTGCCAGCAGTGCTAGCGGGAGCACAGATACGCAGTATTTT.